This T cell receptor beta chain is from a study of identifying expanded T cells in peripheral blood. Study-wide results and caveats: Approximately 1.1 clones differed between technical replicates, versus approximately 17 and 20 over time. Variance in clone template counts between roughly two-week samples significantly increased with total template count across all healthy donors.

CDR1 and CDR2 from the germline V gene are SQVTM and ANQGSEA. Trimming removed 5 bases from V and 2 bases from J, with 13 bases in between. CDR3 length equals 13 residues. Comment on this clone: Its antigen remains unidentified.

This table comes from immunoSEQ multiplex PCR, and its TCRdb copy is limited to in-frame clones, with some not included. The table includes some 96,000 clones, roughly 88% detected once. Healthy donors had no documented immune events, such as infections, while sampled. V gene TRBV29-1 combines with J gene TRBJ2-7; perhaps D is TRBD1 or TRBD2 (5 bases each). The sequence came from a person between 18 and 75 years old in good health. The specimen sequenced was blood. The CDR3 bases are TGCAGCGTTCGGGACGGAAGGACCTACGAGCAGTACTTC. Encoded protein: CSVRDGRTYEQYF.